The next 20 T cell receptor beta chains were all read from a single sample in a study of STAT5B mutations in CD4+ large granular lymphocyte leukemia. The protocol was immunoSEQ multiplex PCR, while the TCRdb copy is restricted to in-frame clones and leaves out a portion. The top ten clones hold over 3% of a sample with 25,000 to 30,000 clones, 70% to 75% of them seen once. Sequencing was performed on CD4+ T cells from blood buffy coats. These receptors were obtained from a human donor in good health.

V and J are TRBV6-1 and TRBJ2-2, with unresolved D. CDR3 length: 12 residues. The germline V and J ends were trimmed by 0 bases and 5 bases, with 1 base remaining between them. Germline assignment: CDR1 MNHNS and CDR2 SASEGT. The CDR3 DNA is TGTGCCAGCAGTGAAGCGACCGGGGAGCTGTTTTTT. Amino acids: CASSEATGELFF.

This rearrangement joins TRBV6-5 to TRBJ1-1; 7 bases fit TRBD1. Germline CDR1 and CDR2: MNHEY and SVGAGI. The length of the CDR3 is 15 residues. V gave up 1 base and J gave up 3 bases; unmatched junction bases: 5. CDR3 sequence reads: CASSYLPRGDTEAFF. CDR3 sequence (DNA): TGTGCCAGCAGTTACTTACCCAGGGGGGACACTGAAGCTTTCTTT.

This chain links TRBV7-9 with TRBJ1-2, with D perhaps TRBD1 (6 bases). Germline values: CDR1 SEHNR, CDR2 FQNEAQ (reference sequence). The ends were cut back, 5 bases at V and 5 bases at J, with 18 bases in the middle. The CDR3 totals 15 residues. In DNA form, the CDR3 reads TGTGCCAGCAGCCCTTCCCGGACAGCCCTGTATGGCTACACCTTC. It specifies CASSPSRTALYGYTF.

Only a few counts were recorded for this clone. The gene calls are TRBV18 and TRBJ1-1, with TRBD1 identical over 11 bases. Trimming cost V 2 bases and J 4 bases; bases outside gene matches: 6. Germline V gene data show CDR1 as KGHSH and CDR2 as LQKENI. There are 16 residues in the CDR3. CDR3 loop: CASSPSDRGLGTEAFF. For the CDR3, the DNA is TGTGCCAGCTCACCATCGGACAGGGGGCTTGGCACTGAAGCTTTCTTT.

The CDR3 DNA reads TGCAGTGCTAGCGCGTACGAGCAGTACTTC. This gives the protein CSASAYEQYF. The chain joins TRBV20-1 to TRBJ2-7; D unresolved. The CDR3 is made up of 10 amino acids. Trimming pared 3 bases from V and 4 bases from J, leaving 4 bases between. Germline CDR1 reads DFQATT; CDR2 reads SNEGSKA (reference sequence).

The J gene is TRBJ2-1, the V gene TRBV9, with 12 bases aligning to TRBD2. This CDR3 region has 15 residues. Unmatched junction bases numbered 4, after V lost 4 bases and J lost 5 bases. The germline V gene has CDR1 SGDLS and CDR2 YYNGEE. CDR3 nucleotides: TGTGCCAGCAGCCCTAGCGGGAGGGCCCACAATGAGCAGTTCTTC. It codes for CASSPSGRAHNEQFF.

This chain uses TRBV6-1 with TRBJ2-2; the match to TRBD1 covers 8 bases. With 4 bases clipped from V and 4 bases from J, the junction kept 5 bases outside the gene matches. The CDR3 extends over 15 amino acids. Germline V CDR1 and CDR2: MNHNS, SASEGT. The CDR3 bases are TGTGCCAGCAGTGTCGTTACAGGGGGCACCGGGGAGCTGTTTTTT. Amino acid sequence: CASSVVTGGTGELFF.

The rearrangement uses TRBV7-8 and TRBJ1-6; D may be TRBD1 (6 bases). The V end lost 6 bases, the J end lost 7 bases, and 16 bases lay between the germline ends. Looked up from germline, CDR1 is SGHVS and CDR2 is FQNEAQ. The CDR3 has 15 amino acids. The CDR3 is CASRYIDGQNSPLHF. For the CDR3, the DNA is TGTGCCAGCAGATACATAGACGGACAGAATTCACCCCTCCACTTT.

This chain connects TRBV6-5 to TRBJ2-6; the D is unclear. The CDR3 loop spans 16 amino acids. Germline V lookup: CDR1 MNHEY, CDR2 SVGAGI. V lost 0 bases and J lost 0, with 6 bases in between. CDR3 coding DNA: TGTGCCAGCAGTTACTCACTAAACTCTGGGGCCAACGTCCTGACTTTC. This sequence encodes CASSYSLNSGANVLTF.

The rearrangement links TRBV7-8 to TRBJ2-1; 13 bases are a match to TRBD2. Unmatched junction bases numbered 6, after V lost 6 bases and J lost 7 bases. The CDR3 consists of 15 residues. CDR1 is SGHVS, CDR2 FQNEAQ, per germline. CDR3 residues: CASRPPGLAGNEQFF. The CDR3 DNA reads TGTGCCAGCAGACCCCCGGGACTAGCGGGGAATGAGCAGTTCTTC.

The chain joins TRBV18 to TRBJ2-5; D possibly corresponds to TRBD1 (5 bases). The J call may be faulty, since TRBJ2-7 better matches the DNA end. CDR3 length: 13 amino acids. From germline, CDR1 is KGHSH and CDR2 LQKENI. CDR3 sequence: CASSETQGYEQYF. The CDR3 DNA reads TGTGCCAGCTCAGAGACTCAGGGATACGAGCAGTACTTC.

This chain connects TRBV7-2 to TRBJ2-5; no clear D gene. Trimming stripped 5 bases from V and 2 bases from J, with 9 bases between. This CDR3 contains 13 residues. Germline V gives CDR1 SGHTA, CDR2 FQGNSA. The chain's CDR3 is CASSSIKQETQYF. CDR3 in DNA: TGTGCCAGCAGCAGCATAAAGCAAGAGACCCAGTACTTC.

The chain employs TRBV18 and TRBJ1-1; D perhaps matches TRBD1 (5 bases). The CDR3 runs to 14 residues. V lost 6 bases and J 0 bases, leaving 11 bases between the germline ends. CDR1 and CDR2 from the germline V gene are KGHSH and LQKENI. CDR3 DNA sequence: TGTGCCAGCTCCTCCCAGGGATTGAACACTGAAGCTTTCTTT. Protein product: CASSSQGLNTEAFF.

The genes are TRBV5-1 and TRBJ2-1; TRBD2 matches at 7 bases. This CDR3 has 15 amino acids. Germline V gene sequence: CDR1 SGHRS, CDR2 YFSETQ. V lost 6 bases and J lost 7; bases outside the gene matches: 13. The CDR3 bases are TGCGCCAGCATCCCCGCTGCGGGAGCCGTGAATGAGCAGTTCTTC. Translated, it gives CASIPAAGAVNEQFF.

This CDR3 is CASSTDLFYYGYTF. The DNA for the CDR3 is TGTGCCAGCAGCACTGATCTTTTTTACTATGGCTACACCTTC. The V and J genes are TRBV6-5 and TRBJ1-2; no reliable D call. The germline V gene encodes CDR1 MNHEY and CDR2 SVGAGI. The germline V and J ends were trimmed by 6 bases and 3 bases, with 14 bases remaining between them. The length of the CDR3 is 14 residues.

This chain connects TRBV7-3 to TRBJ1-1; D gene ambiguous. Trimming took off 7 bases at V and 2 bases at J, with 11 bases between the two ends. The CDR3 contains 13 residues. Looked up from germline, CDR1 is SGHTA and CDR2 is FQGTGA. The CDR3 is CASMVNANTEAFF. CDR3 bases: TGTGCCAGCATGGTAAACGCAAACACTGAAGCTTTCTTT.

The chain recombines TRBV6-1 with TRBJ2-7, with D tentatively TRBD1 (6 bases). Germline V gene sequence: CDR1 MNHNS, CDR2 SASEGT. This CDR3 has 13 residues. Trimming cost V 7 bases and J 2 bases, with 12 bases left between them. This CDR3 is CASNQQGTYEQYF. The CDR3 nucleotides read TGTGCCAGCAACCAACAGGGTACCTACGAGCAGTACTTC.

This chain uses TRBV30 with TRBJ2-6; D tentatively reads TRBD1 or TRBD2 (5 bases each). In germline, CDR1 is GTSNPN, CDR2 SVGIG (reference sequence). The CDR3 has 16 residues. The V end was cut by 4 bases, the J end by 0 bases, with 13 bases between. The CDR3 protein is CAWNTRGHSGANVLTF. Here the CDR3 DNA reads TGTGCCTGGAACACCCGGGGCCACTCTGGGGCCAACGTCCTGACTTTC.

The chain combines TRBV7-6 with TRBJ1-5; D is uncertain. V was shortened by 5 bases and J by 3 bases, with 8 bases between the two germline ends. The CDR3 is 13 residues long. Germline CDR1 is SGHVS and CDR2 is FNYEAQ. The CDR3 sequence is CASSQDHNQPQHF. Here the CDR3 DNA reads TGTGCCAGCAGCCAGGACCACAATCAGCCCCAGCATTTT.

The rearrangement links TRBV4-3 to TRBJ2-7; 12 bases align to TRBD1. This CDR3 is built from 15 residues. Germline CDR1 and CDR2: LGHNA and YSLEER. Trimming cost V 3 bases and J 5 bases; bases outside gene matches: 5. The CDR3 DNA is TGCGCCAGCAGCCACACCGGGACAGGGGGCCACGAGCAGTACTTC. Translated: CASSHTGTGGHEQYF.